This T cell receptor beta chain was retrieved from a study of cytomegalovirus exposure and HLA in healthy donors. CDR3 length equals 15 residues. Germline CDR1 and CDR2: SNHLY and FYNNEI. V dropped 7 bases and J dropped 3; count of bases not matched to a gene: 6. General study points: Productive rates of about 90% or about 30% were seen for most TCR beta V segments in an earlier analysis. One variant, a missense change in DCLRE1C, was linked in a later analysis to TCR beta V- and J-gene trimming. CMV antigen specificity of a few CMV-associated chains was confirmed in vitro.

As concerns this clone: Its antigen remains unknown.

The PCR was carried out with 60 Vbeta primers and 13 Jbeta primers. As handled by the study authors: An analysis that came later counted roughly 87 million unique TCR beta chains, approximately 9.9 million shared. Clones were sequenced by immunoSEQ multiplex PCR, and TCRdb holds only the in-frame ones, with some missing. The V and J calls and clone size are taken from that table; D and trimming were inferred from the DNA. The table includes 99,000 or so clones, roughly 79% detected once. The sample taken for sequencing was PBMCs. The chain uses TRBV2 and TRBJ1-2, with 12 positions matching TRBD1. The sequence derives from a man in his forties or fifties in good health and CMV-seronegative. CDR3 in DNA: TGTGCCAGCAACGATGGGACAGGGGGCGACTATGGCTACACCTTC. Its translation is CASNDGTGGDYGYTF.